This T cell receptor (beta chain) is from a study of blood T cell repertoires in COVID-19. For the study at large: Acute and convalescent COVID-19 samples came from the United States, Italy and Spain.

TCRdb's table, derived via immunoSEQ multiplex PCR, lists solely in-frame clones and lacks some. Among 140,000 to 150,000 clones listed, around 84% were seen once. V was clipped by 1 base and J by 3 bases; unmatched bases: 4. The V gene's germline CDR1 is LGHDT and CDR2 YNNKEL (reference sequence). There are 15 residues in the CDR3. The TCR sequence derives from a human donor in a cohort sampled during active COVID-19. The chain has TRBV3-1 (or the pseudogene TRBV3-2) and TRBJ2-5; 8 bases agree with TRBD2. Sequencing was performed on peripheral blood. The DNA of the CDR3 is TGTGCCAGCAGCCAAGGGCCCGGGGGGGAAGAGACCCAGTACTTC. Translated, it gives CASSQGPGGEETQYF.